This is a list of T cell receptor beta chains from one sample in a study of T-cell reconstitution after alpha-beta-depleted transplantation in children. TCRdb reanalysed the PCR reads using MiXCR and keeps one entry per CDR3 protein. The table records a few hundred thousand distinct CDR3 sequences, 9% to 12% of them present only once. Sequences were derived from PBMCs from the stem cell graft donor, sampled from the stem cell graft. The receptors were gathered from a human donor who donated a stem cell graft to a child with acute lymphoblastic leukemia. Both conserved end residues are part of each CDR3. A D gene is named only where the DNA matches it firmly. Clone size, where shown, is once, few, many, or a class for clones that have expanded.

>few|TRBV12-3/TRBV12-4|TRBJ1-1|NA
TGTGCCAGCAGACCGAGAGGCACTGAAGCTTTCTTT
CASRPRGTEAFF
>few|TRBV27|TRBJ1-6|TRBD1
TGTGCCAGCAGTATAAACAGGGGAGGAAATTCACCCCTCCACTTT
CASSINRGGNSPLHF
>many|TRBV11-3|TRBJ1-1|NA
TGTGCCAGCAGCTTAGGGAGGGAAACTGAAGCTTTCTTT
CASSLGRETEAFF
>NA|TRBV5-1|TRBJ2-4|NA
TGCGCCAGCAGCTTGGATTCGGACATTCAGTACTTC
CASSLDSDIQYF
>few|TRBV20-1|TRBJ2-3|NA
TGCAGTGCTAGTACGGGGACCGGCACAGATACGCAGTATTTT
CSASTGTGTDTQYF
>many|TRBV5-1|TRBJ2-7|NA
TGCGCCAGCAGCTTGGGGCAGGCGAGCTCCTACGAGCAGTACTTC
CASSLGQASSYEQYF
>NA|TRBV3-1|TRBJ2-1|NA
TGTACCAGCTGTTTACAGCAGTCGGCCTACAATGAGCAGTTCTTC
CTSCLQQSAYNEQFF
>many|TRBV7-2|TRBJ2-1|TRBD2
TGTGCCAGCAGCACCACCGGGACTAGCTGGAGTGAGCAGTTCTTC
CASSTTGTSWSEQFF
>few|TRBV27|TRBJ2-1|NA
TGTGCCAGCAGTTTTATAGGAAATGAGCAGTTCTTC
CASSFIGNEQFF
>NA|TRBV20-1|TRBJ2-1|TRBD1
TGCAGTGCTAGAGATTACCTCGGACAGGGGAGCGATGAGCAGTTCTTC
CSARDYLGQGSDEQFF
>NA|TRBV28|TRBJ2-7|TRBD1
TGTGCCACCACCGGGACAGGGCAATACGAGCAGTACTTC
CATTGTGQYEQYF
>NA|TRBV7-2|TRBJ1-3|NA
TGTGCCAGCAGCTTAGCAGGCAGGAGCTCTGGAAACACCATATATTTT
CASSLAGRSSGNTIYF
>many|TRBV27|TRBJ1-2|TRBD1
TGTGCCAGCAGTTTCTTAGGGGGCCACTCACAAGTTAACTATGGCTACACCTTC
CASSFLGGHSQVNYGYTF
>many|TRBV5-1|TRBJ2-7|NA
TGCGCCAGCAGCTTGTTGCCGGGGTCCAGCTCCTACGAGCAGTACTTC
CASSLLPGSSSYEQYF
>NA|TRBV27|TRBJ2-1|TRBD2
TGTGCCAGCAGTACCTGGACTAGCGGGAGTCCTAGTGAGCAGTTCTTC
CASSTWTSGSPSEQFF
>NA|TRBV7-8|TRBJ2-1|NA
TGTGCCAGCAGCCCCGGACGGATAACCTACAATGAGCAGTTCTTC
CASSPGRITYNEQFF
>NA|TRBV30|TRBJ2-6|NA
TGTGCCTGGAGTTCCCCGTCCCGCTCTGGGGCCAACGTCCTGACTTTC
CAWSSPSRSGANVLTF
>few|TRBV20-1|TRBJ2-1|NA
TGCAGTGTAGGAAGAGCGGGCCCAATTTACAATGAGCAGTTCTTC
CSVGRAGPIYNEQFF
>few|TRBV7-2|TRBJ2-5|NA
TGTGCCAGCAGCTTAGGCCCAAGACAAGAGACCCAGTACTTC
CASSLGPRQETQYF
>few|TRBV7-9|TRBJ2-7|NA
TGTGCCGGGGGTAAGCGGAACTCCTACGAGCAGTACTTC
CAGGKRNSYEQYF
>many|TRBV12-3/TRBV12-4|TRBJ2-7|TRBD2
TGTGCCAGCAGTGGGGGAATTCTAGCGGGAGGTGGTTACGAGCAGTACTTC
CASSGGILAGGGYEQYF
>many|TRBV6-2/TRBV6-3|TRBJ1-1|NA
TGTGCCAGCAGTTGGGGGAACACTGAAGCTTTCTTT
CASSWGNTEAFF
>NA|TRBV29-1|TRBJ2-7|TRBD1
TGCAGCGTTGAAAAAGCCCGGGACAGGGCTTCCTACGAGCAGTACTTC
CSVEKARDRASYEQYF
>few|TRBV4-2|TRBJ2-2|NA
TGTGCCAGCAGCCAAACCAGGGTTGGCAGCACCGGGGAGCTGTTTTTT
CASSQTRVGSTGELFF
>NA|TRBV18|TRBJ2-6|NA
TGTGCCAGCTCACCATCTTCAGTGTTGGGCTCTGGGGCCAACGTCCTGACTTTC
CASSPSSVLGSGANVLTF
>many|TRBV24-1|TRBJ1-2|NA
TGTGCCACCAGTGATGGGTATGGCTATGGCTACACCTTC
CATSDGYGYGYTF
>many|TRBV5-1|TRBJ2-2|NA
TGCGCCAGCAGCTTGGAGGGGTCGAACACCGGGGAGCTGTTTTTT
CASSLEGSNTGELFF
>few|TRBV4-2|TRBJ2-7|NA
TGTGCCAGCAGCCAAGAATACAGCGGGTTCTACGAGCAGTACTTC
CASSQEYSGFYEQYF
>NA|TRBV28|TRBJ1-2|NA
TGTGCCAGCAGTTTTGTTCCGAGGTATGGCTACACCTTC
CASSFVPRYGYTF
>NA|TRBV12-3/TRBV12-4|TRBJ1-4|TRBD1
TGTGCCAGCAGCCCCGTAACAGGGGAGGTAACTAATGAAAAACTGTTTTTT
CASSPVTGEVTNEKLFF
>many|TRBV20-1|TRBJ2-7|TRBD2
TGCAGTGCTAGCCTCGGACTAGCGGGTGAGCAGTACTTC
CSASLGLAGEQYF
>few|TRBV5-1|TRBJ2-3|TRBD1
TGCGCCAGCAGCTTGGCTGGGACAGATACAGATACGCAGTATTTT
CASSLAGTDTDTQYF
>few|TRBV29-1|TRBJ2-7|NA
TGCAGCGTTGAAGAGGGTCAGGGGAGAACGGACGAGCAGTACTTC
CSVEEGQGRTDEQYF
>few|TRBV21-1|TRBJ2-3|NA
TGTGCCAGCAGCAGGGATCGGGAAGCGGGAGGACTAAGAGATACGCAGTATTTT
CASSRDREAGGLRDTQYF
>few|TRBV12-3/TRBV12-4|TRBJ1-6|TRBD1
TGTGCCAGCAGTTTCCGGGACAGGGGTTCACCCCTCCACTTT
CASSFRDRGSPLHF
>few|TRBV3-1|TRBJ2-3|NA
TGTGCCAGCAGCCGCCGGGCGGGCATCACAGATACGCAGTATTTT
CASSRRAGITDTQYF
>few|TRBV7-8|TRBJ2-7|NA
TGTGCCAGCAGCCTGCGGTCTGACTCCCGCTCCTACGAGCAGTACTTC
CASSLRSDSRSYEQYF
>many|TRBV7-2|TRBJ2-2|NA
TGTGCCAGCCGAGCCGGGGCCAGGGAGCTGTTTTTT
CASRAGARELFF
>few|TRBV7-8|TRBJ1-1|TRBD1
TGTGCCAGCAGCTCGTTACGGGTCACAGGGGTTAACACTGAAGCTTTCTTT
CASSSLRVTGVNTEAFF
>many|TRBV7-2|TRBJ2-7|NA
TGTGCCAGCAGCTTAGGACTAAAAGCCTACGAGCAGTACTTC
CASSLGLKAYEQYF
>NA|TRBV11-2|TRBJ2-3|NA
TGTGCCAGCAGCCCGGGGACAGGACTAGCGACTCCCACTAAGAGGGATACGCAGTATTTT
CASSPGTGLATPTKRDTQYF
>NA|TRBV5-1|TRBJ2-7|NA
TGCGCCAGCAGCTTGGGTCTGGATAGCTCCTACGAGCAGTACTTC
CASSLGLDSSYEQYF
>NA|TRBV20-1|TRBJ2-7|NA
TGCAGTGCTAGAGGTCCGGACGAGCAGTACTTC
CSARGPDEQYF
>NA|TRBV5-1|TRBJ2-1|TRBD2
TGCGCCAGCAGCTTGCTGGGACTAGCGGGATGGGCCTACAATGAGCAGTTCTTC
CASSLLGLAGWAYNEQFF
>many|TRBV4-1|TRBJ2-1|NA
TGCGCCAGCAGCCAAGAAGGGGCAATAGCGCCTGACAATGAGCAGTTCTTC
CASSQEGAIAPDNEQFF
>NA|TRBV12-3/TRBV12-4|TRBJ2-3|TRBD1
TGTGCCAGCACCCAGAGGGGACAGGGGGGAGATACGCAGTATTTT
CASTQRGQGGDTQYF
>NA|TRBV20-1|TRBJ2-7|TRBD2
TGCAGTGCCCTGACAGGGGCGGTGACTAGCGGGTCCTACGAGCAGTACTTC
CSALTGAVTSGSYEQYF
>few|TRBV27|TRBJ2-1|NA
TGTGCCAGCAGTTTAAATACAGGGCCTCGGGACAATGAGCAGTTCTTC
CASSLNTGPRDNEQFF
>NA|TRBV20-1|TRBJ2-7|TRBD2
TGCAGTGCGCCAGCGGGAGACCACGAGCAGTACTTC
CSAPAGDHEQYF
>few|TRBV20-1|TRBJ2-1|TRBD2
TGCAGTGCTCCTGGGACTAGCGGGAGGGCCGCATACAATGAGCAGTTCTTC
CSAPGTSGRAAYNEQFF
>many|TRBV7-2|TRBJ1-4|NA
TGTGCCAGCAGCCGGACTCCGGGAACAGACAGTGAAAAACTGTTTTTT
CASSRTPGTDSEKLFF
>NA|TRBV5-1|TRBJ2-4|TRBD2
TGCGCCAGCAGCTTGGGAAGCGGGGGAGCCAAAAACATTCAGTACTTC
CASSLGSGGAKNIQYF
>NA|TRBV6-5|TRBJ2-3|TRBD2
TGTGCCAGCAGTTACGGGGGCGGGAGGAAAGATACGCAGTATTTT
CASSYGGGRKDTQYF
>NA|TRBV10-3|TRBJ2-1|NA
TGTGCCATCAGGGGCGGGGTGGATATACCCGAGGCCTACAATGAGCAGTTCTTC
CAIRGGVDIPEAYNEQFF
>many|TRBV4-1|TRBJ2-7|NA
TGCGCCAGCAGCCCTCAGGGGGGCTACGAGCAGTACTTC
CASSPQGGYEQYF
>NA|TRBV4-1|TRBJ2-7|TRBD2
TGCGCCAGCAGCCAAGAGGAGGGAGGGGAGCAGTACTTC
CASSQEEGGEQYF
>NA|TRBV20-1|TRBJ2-7|NA
TGCAGTGCTAGAGGGGTAGCGGTTTACGAGCAGTACTTC
CSARGVAVYEQYF